This T cell receptor (beta chain) was identified during a study of shared clonotypes between healthy human individuals. General study results and limits: Estimated richness was generally greater in naive than memory subsets.

The V and J ends lost 1 base and 7 bases respectively, with 17 bases between them. The CDR3 extends over 15 amino acids. Germline loops: CDR1 SGHNT, CDR2 YYREEE (reference sequence). As for this clone: What it binds is not known.

Measured with immunoSEQ multiplex PCR; TCRdb has only the in-frame clones, and not every one. The table records approximately 1,000,000 clones, 70% to 85% of them present only once. This TCR derives from a man younger than 30 in good health. Some clones in this sample may be carry-over from other donors' samples. The sequenced sample consisted of memory CD4+ T cells from PBMCs. Stated subset: CD45RA-negative fraction. This chain connects TRBV5-4 to TRBJ1-1, with a tentative D call TRBD1 (5 bases). CDR3 in amino acids: CASSLTGGIGNEAFF. The DNA of the CDR3 is TGTGCCAGCAGCTTGACCGGGGGAATAGGAAATGAAGCTTTCTTT.